This is a list of T cell receptor beta chains from one sample in a study of blood T cell repertoires in COVID-19. This table comes from immunoSEQ multiplex PCR, and its TCRdb copy is limited to in-frame clones, with some not included. The data hold 250,000 to 300,000 clones, with 86% observed a single time. The specimen sequenced was peripheral blood. The receptors were gathered from a woman in her 70s with COVID-19, enrolled during active disease. The CDR3 runs from the conserved cysteine through the conserved F or W. D genes are given only for firm matches. Size values are once, few and many counts, or a class for expanded clones, and some rows have none.

d_gene: TRBD2; j_gene: TRBJ2-5; v_gene: TRBV12-3/TRBV12-4; abundance: NA; CDR3aa: CASSSGGVETQYF; CDR3nt: TGTGCCAGCAGTTCGGGGGGTGTGGAGACCCAGTACTTC
d_gene: NA; j_gene: TRBJ2-3; v_gene: TRBV5-6; abundance: NA; CDR3aa: CASSLVERIRTDTQYF; CDR3nt: TGTGCCAGCAGCTTGGTTGAGCGGATTCGCACAGATACGCAGTATTTT
d_gene: NA; j_gene: TRBJ2-1; v_gene: TRBV4-3; abundance: NA; CDR3aa: CASSQGLYNEQFF; CDR3nt: TGCGCCAGCAGCCAAGGTCTCTACAATGAGCAGTTCTTC
d_gene: TRBD1; j_gene: TRBJ1-5; v_gene: TRBV2; abundance: NA; CDR3aa: CASSGQGAGNQPQHF; CDR3nt: TGTGCCAGCAGTGGACAGGGGGCAGGCAATCAGCCCCAGCATTTT
d_gene: TRBD2; j_gene: TRBJ2-1; v_gene: TRBV9; abundance: NA; CDR3aa: CASSRRLAGGPDEQFF; CDR3nt: TGTGCCAGCAGCCGGAGACTAGCGGGGGGGCCCGATGAGCAGTTCTTC
d_gene: NA; j_gene: TRBJ2-1; v_gene: TRBV7-3; abundance: NA; CDR3aa: CASSAAGGGDLNEQFF; CDR3nt: TGTGCCAGCAGCGCCGCTGGAGGAGGGGACCTCAATGAGCAGTTCTTC
d_gene: TRBD1; j_gene: TRBJ1-2; v_gene: TRBV4-1; abundance: NA; CDR3aa: CASSQGPGTGPGYTF; CDR3nt: TGCGCCAGCAGCCAAGGACCCGGGACAGGGCCTGGCTACACCTTC
d_gene: TRBD1; j_gene: TRBJ1-1; v_gene: TRBV9; abundance: few; CDR3aa: CASSAGQADTEAFF; CDR3nt: TGTGCCAGCAGCGCAGGACAGGCGGACACTGAAGCTTTCTTT
d_gene: TRBD1; j_gene: TRBJ1-4; v_gene: TRBV3-1/TRBV3-2; abundance: once; CDR3aa: CASSPQGAGGEKLFF; CDR3nt: TGTGCCAGCAGCCCACAGGGGGCTGGGGGTGAAAAACTGTTTTTT
d_gene: TRBD1; j_gene: TRBJ1-6; v_gene: TRBV7-8; abundance: NA; CDR3aa: CASSPRDSSYNSPLHF; CDR3nt: TGTGCCAGCAGTCCCCGGGACAGTAGCTATAATTCACCCCTCCACTTT
d_gene: NA; j_gene: TRBJ1-2; v_gene: TRBV2; abundance: once; CDR3aa: CASSDAGDYGYTF; CDR3nt: TGTGCCAGCAGTGACGCAGGGGACTATGGCTACACCTTC
d_gene: TRBD2; j_gene: TRBJ2-5; v_gene: TRBV7-3; abundance: NA; CDR3aa: CASSFKASGGWETQYF; CDR3nt: TGTGCCAGCAGCTTTAAGGCTAGCGGGGGTTGGGAGACCCAGTACTTC
d_gene: NA; j_gene: TRBJ1-1; v_gene: TRBV3-1/TRBV3-2; abundance: once; CDR3aa: CASSQEGAGREAFF; CDR3nt: TGTGCCAGCAGCCAAGAAGGGGCGGGACGTGAAGCTTTCTTT
d_gene: TRBD1; j_gene: TRBJ1-5; v_gene: TRBV9; abundance: NA; CDR3aa: CASSEGQGTVQPQHF; CDR3nt: TGTGCCAGCAGCGAGGGACAGGGGACGGTTCAGCCCCAGCATTTT
d_gene: NA; j_gene: TRBJ2-7; v_gene: TRBV6-2/TRBV6-3; abundance: NA; CDR3aa: CASSYLAGYNYEQYF; CDR3nt: TGTGCCAGCAGTTACTTGGCAGGCTACAACTACGAGCAGTACTTC
d_gene: TRBD1; j_gene: TRBJ2-7; v_gene: TRBV4-1; abundance: NA; CDR3aa: CASSQERRQGVYEQYF; CDR3nt: TGCGCCAGCAGCCAAGAAAGGCGACAGGGAGTATACGAGCAGTACTTC
d_gene: NA; j_gene: TRBJ2-5; v_gene: TRBV7-2; abundance: NA; CDR3aa: CASSFGRVQGQETQYF; CDR3nt: TGTGCCAGCAGCTTCGGTAGGGTCCAGGGGCAAGAGACCCAGTACTTC
d_gene: NA; j_gene: TRBJ2-3; v_gene: TRBV24-1; abundance: NA; CDR3aa: CATSDPSQGGGGTDTQYF; CDR3nt: TGTGCCACCAGTGACCCTTCACAGGGTGGCGGAGGCACAGATACGCAGTATTTT
d_gene: TRBD1; j_gene: TRBJ2-5; v_gene: TRBV5-1; abundance: NA; CDR3aa: CASSKGQGMAETQYF; CDR3nt: TGCGCCAGCAGCAAAGGACAGGGCATGGCAGAGACCCAGTACTTC
d_gene: NA; j_gene: TRBJ1-2; v_gene: TRBV28; abundance: NA; CDR3aa: CASTSGTRTYGYTF; CDR3nt: TGTGCCTCCACCTCCGGGACACGGACCTATGGCTACACCTTC
d_gene: TRBD1; j_gene: TRBJ1-3; v_gene: TRBV7-3; abundance: NA; CDR3aa: CASSWRQGVSGNTIYF; CDR3nt: TGTGCCAGCAGCTGGAGACAGGGTGTCTCTGGAAACACCATATATTTT
d_gene: TRBD1; j_gene: TRBJ2-1; v_gene: TRBV28; abundance: NA; CDR3aa: CASRGQGRGEQFF; CDR3nt: TGTGCCAGCAGGGGACAGGGGAGGGGGGAGCAGTTCTTC
d_gene: NA; j_gene: TRBJ1-2; v_gene: TRBV6-5; abundance: NA; CDR3aa: CASRNLAGDYGYTF; CDR3nt: TGTGCCAGCAGAAACCTGGCCGGGGACTATGGCTACACCTTC
d_gene: NA; j_gene: TRBJ2-5; v_gene: TRBV19; abundance: NA; CDR3aa: CASSMRSDYYLQETQYF; CDR3nt: TGTGCCAGTAGTATGCGATCCGACTACTACCTCCAAGAGACCCAGTACTTC
d_gene: NA; j_gene: TRBJ2-7; v_gene: TRBV4-1; abundance: NA; CDR3aa: CASSQAEDRSTYEQYF; CDR3nt: TGCGCCAGCAGCCAAGCAGAAGACAGGTCTACCTACGAGCAGTACTTC
d_gene: NA; j_gene: TRBJ1-2; v_gene: TRBV19; abundance: NA; CDR3aa: CASTPETPYGYTF; CDR3nt: TGTGCCAGTACCCCGGAGACTCCTTATGGCTACACCTTC
d_gene: NA; j_gene: TRBJ1-3; v_gene: TRBV5-1; abundance: NA; CDR3aa: CASTVGAFYSGNTIYF; CDR3nt: TGCGCCAGCACGGTGGGGGCGTTCTACTCTGGAAACACCATATATTTT
d_gene: NA; j_gene: TRBJ2-7; v_gene: TRBV5-1; abundance: few; CDR3aa: CASSLAGDRNEQYF; CDR3nt: TGCGCCAGCAGCTTGGCGGGGGACCGGAACGAGCAGTACTTC
d_gene: NA; j_gene: TRBJ2-5; v_gene: TRBV7-2; abundance: once; CDR3aa: CASSPGTRQETQYF; CDR3nt: TGTGCCAGCAGCCCCGGGACTCGACAAGAGACCCAGTACTTC
d_gene: NA; j_gene: TRBJ1-4; v_gene: TRBV7-2; abundance: NA; CDR3aa: CASSLAGFGANEKLFF; CDR3nt: TGTGCCAGCAGCTTAGCAGGCTTTGGGGCAAATGAAAAACTGTTTTTT
d_gene: TRBD2; j_gene: TRBJ2-3; v_gene: TRBV4-3; abundance: NA; CDR3aa: CASSQSPAGGPILADTQYF; CDR3nt: TGCGCCAGCAGCCAATCCCCAGCGGGGGGGCCGATTCTCGCAGATACGCAGTATTTT
d_gene: NA; j_gene: TRBJ2-3; v_gene: TRBV24-1; abundance: NA; CDR3aa: CATSQTGVSTDTQYF; CDR3nt: TGTGCCACCAGTCAAACAGGAGTTAGCACAGATACGCAGTATTTT
d_gene: TRBD1; j_gene: TRBJ1-2; v_gene: TRBV6-5; abundance: NA; CDR3aa: CASSQQGANYGYTF; CDR3nt: TGTGCCAGCAGTCAACAGGGGGCTAACTATGGCTACACCTTC
d_gene: NA; j_gene: TRBJ1-5; v_gene: TRBV7-2; abundance: many; CDR3aa: CASSNTGTQPQHF; CDR3nt: TGTGCCAGCAGCAATACAGGGACACAGCCCCAGCATTTT
d_gene: TRBD2; j_gene: TRBJ2-3; v_gene: TRBV6-2/TRBV6-3; abundance: few; CDR3aa: CASSYVRLASDTQYF; CDR3nt: TGTGCCAGCAGTTACGTGAGACTAGCATCAGATACGCAGTATTTT
d_gene: TRBD1; j_gene: TRBJ2-3; v_gene: TRBV7-3; abundance: NA; CDR3aa: CASSSSSDRDTDTQYF; CDR3nt: TGTGCCAGCAGCTCCTCTTCTGACAGGGACACAGATACGCAGTATTTT
d_gene: TRBD2; j_gene: TRBJ2-3; v_gene: TRBV10-1; abundance: NA; CDR3aa: CASSVAGGPTDTQYF; CDR3nt: TGCGCCAGCAGTGTAGCGGGGGGGCCAACAGATACGCAGTATTTT
d_gene: NA; j_gene: TRBJ2-7; v_gene: TRBV11-2; abundance: NA; CDR3aa: CASSRGTVGCYF; CDR3nt: TGTGCCAGCAGCCGAGGGACTGTGGGGTGCTACTTC
d_gene: TRBD1; j_gene: TRBJ2-7; v_gene: TRBV6-5; abundance: NA; CDR3aa: CASRTRGQSYEQYF; CDR3nt: TGTGCCAGCAGGACCCGGGGACAGTCCTACGAGCAGTACTTC
d_gene: TRBD1; j_gene: TRBJ2-1; v_gene: TRBV27; abundance: NA; CDR3aa: CATKTGGKPQFF; CDR3nt: TGTGCCACAAAGACAGGGGGAAAACCACAGTTCTTC
d_gene: NA; j_gene: TRBJ2-7; v_gene: TRBV21-1; abundance: NA; CDR3aa: CASSKDWSPNPYEQYF; CDR3nt: TGTGCCAGCAGCAAAGACTGGAGCCCGAATCCCTACGAGCAGTACTTC
d_gene: NA; j_gene: TRBJ1-3; v_gene: TRBV7-9; abundance: few; CDR3aa: CASSPPAGWDSGNTIYF; CDR3nt: TGTGCCAGCAGCCCCCCGGCGGGATGGGACTCTGGAAACACCATATATTTT
d_gene: TRBD1; j_gene: TRBJ1-3; v_gene: TRBV19; abundance: NA; CDR3aa: CASSIDGTDSGNTIYF; CDR3nt: TGTGCCAGTAGTATCGACGGGACAGACTCTGGAAACACCATATATTTT